Sequencing of this TCR beta chain was carried out in a study of Graves' ophthalmopathy and Graves' hyperthyroidism. Scientists amplified the TCR beta CDR3 regions from RNA transcripts. Investigators did first-round RT-PCR with HTBI primers, then second-round multiplex PCR. TCRdb re-analysed the multiplex PCR reads in MiXCR, keeping a single row per CDR3 protein. The table has about 590,000 distinct CDR3 sequences, roughly 39% seen once. V gave up 2 bases and J gave up 0 bases, with 9 bases separating them. This CDR3 comprises 16 residues. Per germline, CDR1 SGDLS and CDR2 YYNGEE. The sample taken for sequencing was peripheral blood or thyroid tissue (not recorded which). This sequence was found in an adult man with Graves' hyperthyroidism. V is TRBV9 and J is TRBJ2-6; D is ambiguous. CDR3 sequence reads: CASSVKVNSGANVLTF. The CDR3 DNA reads as TGTGCCAGCAGCGTCAAGGTGAACTCTGGGGCCAACGTCCTGACTTTC.